Sequencing of this T cell receptor beta chain was carried out in a study of blood T cell repertoires in COVID-19 (dated by TCRdb to the early 2020s). General notes on the study: Samples from collaborators originated in the United States, Italy and Spain and spanned both the acute and convalescent phases of COVID-19. A freely available public database, intended as a resource for researchers studying the immune response to SARS-CoV-2, is where the repertoires were released. Subjects who had been exposed to COVID-19, were actively infected with it, or had recovered from it provided the deeply sampled blood TCRbeta repertoires that made up the dataset. The samples were drawn from the first 160 participants of the ongoing ImmuneRACE study and from 1,254 subjects provided by 6 global collaborators. Nearly every sample came with metadata listing a de-identified subject ID, COVID-19 status, age in years and sex. Where available, HLA class I and class II types were taken from metadata supplied by the sample provider and were not determined by assay-based typing. The prospective study material was composed of cDNA or gDNA derived from T cells, B-cell-depleted T cells, or PBMCs. What the research found in general, with its limitations: The quantity of clinical and demographic metadata differed by source and by participant and was supplied without curation.

A word on this clone: No cognate antigen has been identified for it. The record has no base qualities; no much larger clone is one base away. This sample also contains other DNA sequences that code for the same CDR3.

TCRbeta CDR3 regions were amplified from genomic DNA by means of the immunoSEQ Assay, a bias-controlled multiplex PCR. The study's own analysis went as follows. The number of nucleated cells in each sample was estimated by amplification of reference gene primers within the assay. To quantify the absolute abundance of each unique TCRbeta CDR3 rearrangement, sequence reads were collapsed and filtered. Productive Simpson clonality was computed per sample as the square root of Simpson's diversity index over productive rearrangements. The clones in this table, taken by TCRdb from immuneACCESS, are in-frame only. Not every clone is retained; where verified, under half of the shortfall comes from an unresolved V gene, and the cause of the rest is unknown. D and trimming come from the DNA, and the V and J calls and clone size come from that table. This sample gives approximately 110,000 clones in total; about 85% of them show up just once. The leading ten clones occupy about 3.9% of the sample.

V is pruned by 5 bases and J by 3 bases, leaving 2 bases of the junction without a gene match. The germline V gene (reference sequence) sets CDR1 to LNHDA and CDR2 to SQIVND. Measured from the cysteine to the phenylalanine, the CDR3 is 14 residues long. Just CDR3 DNA is preserved here, 42 bases in frame from base 1. Whole blood was collected in K2EDTA tubes by collaborating institutions according to the institutions' own protocols. For TCRbeta analysis, collaborators shipped samples in one of three forms: frozen whole blood, isolated PBMCs, or DNA extracted from either of those sample types. This TCR was recovered from a man aged 50-60 years with acute or convalescent COVID-19. The sequence links TRBV19 to TRBJ1-5; TRBD1 lines up with 9 middle nucleotides. Sequenced: peripheral blood. The CDR3 sequence is CASSRTGVNQPQHF. The base sequence is TGTGCCAGTAGTCGGACAGGGGTCAATCAGCCCCAGCATTTT.